Shown below are 4 T cell receptor beta chains from a single sample sequenced in a study of cytomegalovirus exposure and HLA in healthy donors. PCR amplification relied on 60 Vbeta primers (plus 13 Jbeta primers). The protocol was immunoSEQ multiplex PCR, while the TCRdb copy is restricted to in-frame clones and leaves out a portion. The table records roughly 150,000 clones, roughly 76% of them present only once. Material for sequencing was PBMCs. These receptors all stem from a female donor in good health and CMV-seronegative.

This chain uses TRBV19 with TRBJ1-1; 9 positions match TRBD1. J was trimmed by 0 bases and V by 8 bases; bases with no gene match: 13. In germline, CDR1 is LNHDA, CDR2 SQIVND (reference sequence). This CDR3 region has 17 residues. This CDR3 is CASAELGQGIMNTEAFF. As DNA, the CDR3 is TGTGCCAGTGCCGAACTTGGACAGGGGATAATGAACACTGAAGCTTTCTTT. Full variable domain (missing parts from reference TRBV19 and TRBJ1-1): DGGITQSPKYLFRKEGQNVTLSCEQNLNHDAMYWYRQDPGQGLRLIYYSQIVNDFQKGDIAEGYSVSREKKESFPLTVTSAQKNPTAFYLCASAELGQGIMNTEAFFGQGTRLTVV.

V usage is TRBV28 and J usage is TRBJ2-5; D possibly corresponds to TRBD2 (6 bases). Per germline, CDR1 MDHEN and CDR2 SYDVKM. V lost 6 bases and J lost 2, with 16 bases in between. The CDR3 totals 15 residues. The CDR3 DNA reads as TGTGCCAGCAGGCTCGCCGGGACTCTGCAAGAGACCCAGTACTTC. Translation gives CASRLAGTLQETQYF.

The V and J genes are TRBV6-1 and TRBJ2-7, with D possibly TRBD1 on 6 matching bases. Between the trimmed V and J ends, which lost 1 base and 5 bases, there was a span of 6 bases. The CDR3 is made up of 12 amino acids. CDR1 is MNHNS and CDR2 is SASEGT in the germline V gene. The CDR3 DNA follows: TGTGCCAGCAGTGAAGACAGGGACGAGCAGTACTTC. Protein sequence: CASSEDRDEQYF.

The J gene is TRBJ1-1, the V gene TRBV2, with 8 bases fitting TRBD1. Germline CDR1 reads SNHLY; CDR2 reads FYNNEI. J was trimmed by 1 base and V by 9 bases; bases with no gene match: 4. There are 13 residues in the CDR3. CDR3 loop: CASGQGGNTEAFF. DNA of the CDR3: TGTGCCAGTGGACAGGGAGGGAACACTGAAGCTTTCTTT.